The 8 T cell receptor beta chains listed next were all sequenced from one sample in a study of blood T cell repertoires in COVID-19. Profiled with immunoSEQ multiplex PCR; TCRdb holds only in-frame clones, not every one. The sample gives 100,000 to 150,000 clones, 87% of which show up once; 3% to 4.5% is in the top ten. The specimen was peripheral blood. All receptors derive from a woman aged 55-69 years with acute or convalescent COVID-19.

This clone showed up just a few times. The gene calls are TRBV29-1 and TRBJ1-1, with D tentatively TRBD1 (6 bases). The V gene lost 6 bases and the J gene lost 0 bases, with 14 bases spanning the gap. The CDR3 runs to 14 residues. Germline CDR1 reads SQVTM; CDR2 reads ANQGSEA. The CDR3 DNA sequence: TGCAGCGTGGGAATTGGACAGTTGAACACTGAAGCTTTCTTT. Translation: CSVGIGQLNTEAFF.

This chain joins TRBV28 and TRBJ1-5, with 9 bases fitting TRBD1. Trimming took 10 bases from V and 5 from J; bases not matched to a gene: 3. The CDR3 loop spans 12 amino acids. Germline assignment: CDR1 MDHEN and CDR2 SYDVKM. CDR3 nucleotides: TGTGCCACCCGGACAGGGGATCAGCCCCAGCATTTT. This translates into CATRTGDQPQHF.

This clone was seen once. The V and J genes are TRBV2 and TRBJ1-4; 9 nucleotides line up with TRBD1. Germline V lookup: CDR1 SNHLY, CDR2 FYNNEI. The ends lost 7 bases at V and 10 bases at J; junction bases unmatched: 16. CDR3 length: 16 residues. CDR3 residues: CASNPRTGAASGKLFF. The CDR3 DNA is TGTGCCAGCAACCCCCGGACAGGGGCGGCCTCGGGAAAACTGTTTTTT.

This chain joins TRBV19 and TRBJ2-5, with TRBD2 matching 7 bases. This CDR3 spans 17 amino acids. Losses at the gene ends were 1 base for V and 2 bases for J; bases not matched to a gene: 10. CDR1 is LNHDA and CDR2 is SQIVND in the germline V gene (reference sequence). CDR3 DNA sequence: TGTGCCAGTAGTATAGCCACTAGCGATTGGTTTCAAGAGACCCAGTACTTC. It is translated as CASSIATSDWFQETQYF. Based on the CDR3 plus reference TRBV19 and TRBJ2-5, the full variable domain is DGGITQSPKYLFRKEGQNVTLSCEQNLNHDAMYWYRQDPGQGLRLIYYSQIVNDFQKGDIAEGYSVSREKKESFPLTVTSAQKNPTAFYLCASSIATSDWFQETQYFGPGTRLLVL.

This chain links TRBV15 with TRBJ2-1, with TRBD2 matching over 7 bases. This CDR3 has 14 residues. From germline, CDR1 is LNHNV and CDR2 YYDKDF (reference sequence). V shed 3 bases and J 4 bases; nucleotides not matched to a gene: 3. This chain's CDR3 is CATSRGGKYNEQFF. The DNA for the CDR3 is TGTGCCACCAGCAGGGGAGGGAAATACAATGAGCAGTTCTTC.

The V gene is TRBV19, the J gene TRBJ1-3; D is unresolved. V lost 1 base, J lost 0 bases, and 10 bases lay in between. Germline V gives CDR1 LNHDA, CDR2 SQIVND (reference sequence). The CDR3 spans 16 residues. This CDR3 is CASSIATTVSGNTIYF. The CDR3 DNA follows: TGTGCCAGTAGTATAGCTACGACTGTCTCTGGAAACACCATATATTTT.

This rearrangement joins TRBV6-6 to TRBJ1-1; 7 bases are shared with TRBD1. The CDR3 totals 15 residues. V was pared by 0 bases and J by 7 bases, with 8 bases of the junction left unmatched. Germline assignment: CDR1 MNHNY and CDR2 SVGAGI (reference sequence). For the CDR3, the DNA is TGTGCCAGCAGTTACTCGACCAGTCAGGGGGATGAAGCTTTCTTT. Protein sequence: CASSYSTSQGDEAFF.

This clone has a handful of counts. V is TRBV18 and J is TRBJ1-5, with no clear D. The CDR3 spans 13 residues. CDR1 KGHSH and CDR2 LQKENI come from the germline V gene. With 6 bases removed from V and 6 bases from J, the gap between germline ends came to 12 bases. CDR3 amino acids: CASSPVGGQPQHF. The CDR3 DNA sequence: TGTGCCAGCTCCCCCGTCGGAGGTCAGCCCCAGCATTTT. The full variable domain, completed using reference TRBV18 and TRBJ1-5, is NAGVMQNPRHLVRRRGQEARLRCSPMKGHSHVYWYRQLPEEGLKFMVYLQKENIIDESGMPKERFSAEFPKEGPSILRIQQVVRGDSAAYFCASSPVGGQPQHFGDGTRLSIL.